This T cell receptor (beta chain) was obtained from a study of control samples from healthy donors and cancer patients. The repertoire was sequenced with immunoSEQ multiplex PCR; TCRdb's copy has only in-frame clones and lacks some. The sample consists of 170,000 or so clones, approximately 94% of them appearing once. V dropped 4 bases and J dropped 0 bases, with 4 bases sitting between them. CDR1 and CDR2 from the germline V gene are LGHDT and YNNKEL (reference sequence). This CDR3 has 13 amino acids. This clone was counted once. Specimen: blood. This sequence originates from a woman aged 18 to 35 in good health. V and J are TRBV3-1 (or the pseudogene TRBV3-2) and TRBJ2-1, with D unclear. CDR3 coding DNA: TGTGCCAGCAGCCTAAACTCCTACAATGAGCAGTTCTTC. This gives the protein CASSLNSYNEQFF.